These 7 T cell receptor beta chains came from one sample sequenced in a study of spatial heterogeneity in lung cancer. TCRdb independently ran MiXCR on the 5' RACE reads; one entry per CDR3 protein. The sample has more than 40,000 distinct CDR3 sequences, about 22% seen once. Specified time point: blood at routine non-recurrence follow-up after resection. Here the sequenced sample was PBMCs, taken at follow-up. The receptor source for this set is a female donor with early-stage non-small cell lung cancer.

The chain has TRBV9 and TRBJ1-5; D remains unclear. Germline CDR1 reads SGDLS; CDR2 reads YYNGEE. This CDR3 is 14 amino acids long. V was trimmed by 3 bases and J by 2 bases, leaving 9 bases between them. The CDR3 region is CASSGRDGNQPQHF. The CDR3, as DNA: TGTGCCAGCAGCGGCCGAGATGGCAATCAGCCCCAGCATTTT.

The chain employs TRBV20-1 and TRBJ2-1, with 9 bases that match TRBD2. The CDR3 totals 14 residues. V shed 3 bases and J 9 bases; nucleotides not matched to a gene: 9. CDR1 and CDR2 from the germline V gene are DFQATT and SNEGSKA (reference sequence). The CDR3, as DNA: TGCAGTGCTAGCTCGCTAGCGGGAAGGGTTGAGCAGTTCTTC. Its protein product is CSASSLAGRVEQFF.

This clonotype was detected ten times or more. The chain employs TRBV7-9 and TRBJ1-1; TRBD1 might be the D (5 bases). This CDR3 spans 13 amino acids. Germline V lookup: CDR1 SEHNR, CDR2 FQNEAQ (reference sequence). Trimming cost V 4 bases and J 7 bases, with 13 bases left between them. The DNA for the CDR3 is TGTGCCAGCAGCTCCGACAGCGCCCTTGAAGCTTTCTTT. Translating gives CASSSDSALEAFF.

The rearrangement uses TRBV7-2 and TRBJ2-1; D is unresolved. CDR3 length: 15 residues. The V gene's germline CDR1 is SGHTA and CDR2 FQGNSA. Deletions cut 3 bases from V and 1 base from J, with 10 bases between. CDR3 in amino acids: CASSFGPNSYNEQFF. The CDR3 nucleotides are TGTGCCAGCAGCTTCGGGCCTAATTCCTACAATGAGCAGTTCTTC.

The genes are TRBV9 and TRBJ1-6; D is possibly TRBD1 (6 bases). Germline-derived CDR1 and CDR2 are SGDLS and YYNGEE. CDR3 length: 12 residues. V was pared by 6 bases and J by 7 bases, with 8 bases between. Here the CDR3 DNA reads TGTGCCAGCAACAGGGAAAATTCACCCCTCCACTTT. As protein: CASNRENSPLHF.

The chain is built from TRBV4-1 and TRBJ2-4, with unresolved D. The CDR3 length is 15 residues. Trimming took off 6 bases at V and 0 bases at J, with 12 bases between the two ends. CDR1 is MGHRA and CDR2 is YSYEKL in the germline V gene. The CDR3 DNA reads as TGCGCCAGCAGTTCCGGACCTTTAGCCAAAAACATTCAGTACTTC. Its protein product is CASSSGPLAKNIQYF.

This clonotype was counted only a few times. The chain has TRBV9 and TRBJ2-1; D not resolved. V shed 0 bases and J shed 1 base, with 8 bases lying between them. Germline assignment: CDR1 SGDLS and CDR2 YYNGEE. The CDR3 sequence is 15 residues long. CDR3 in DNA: TGTGCCAGCAGCGTAGGGGTAGGTTCCTACAATGAGCAGTTCTTC. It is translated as CASSVGVGSYNEQFF. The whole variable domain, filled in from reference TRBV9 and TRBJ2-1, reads DSGVTQTPKHLITATGQRVTLRCSPRSGDLSVYWYQQSLDQGLQFLIQYYNGEERAKGNILERFSAQQFPDLHSELNLSSLELGDSALYFCASSVGVGSYNEQFFGPGTRLTVL.